A selection of T cell receptor beta chains follows, all from one sample in a study of preoperative IRX-2 immunotherapy in early breast cancer. TCRdb's copy holds only in-frame clones and misses some; the assay was immunoSEQ multiplex PCR. The sample holds 25,000 to 35,000 clones, approximately 83% seen once. The sample was acquired from a patient treated with IRX-2 immunotherapy. These receptor sequences come from a human donor with breast cancer. The CDR3 runs from the conserved cysteine through the conserved F or W. Fields, in order: V gene, J gene, clone size, D gene, CDR3 DNA, CDR3 protein. D genes are given only for firm matches. The listing skips clone size in some rows; elsewhere it reads once, few, many or a size class.

TRBV6-8	TRBJ1-1	.	.	TGTGCCAGCAGTATGCTACAGATGAACACTGAAGCTTTCTTT	CASSMLQMNTEAFF
TRBV5-1	TRBJ1-4	.	.	TGCGCCAGCAGCTCGGCTCCAGGGCCAAGTCGGGAAAAACTGTTTTTT	CASSSAPGPSREKLFF
TRBV29-1	TRBJ2-3	few	.	TGCAGCGTGAGCTGGGGGCCGGCGGATACGCAGTATTTT	CSVSWGPADTQYF
TRBV6-8	TRBJ1-2	.	.	TGTGCCAGCAGTTCCCTGCAGGGTAACTATGGCTACACCTTC	CASSSLQGNYGYTF
TRBV18	TRBJ1-4	.	TRBD1	TGTGCCAGCTCACCCTCAGGGACAGGGGGGTTCGGAAAACTGTTTTTT	CASSPSGTGGFGKLFF
TRBV10-2	TRBJ2-5	.	TRBD1	TGCGCCAGCAGTGACGGAGACAGGGGTCAAGAGACCCAGTACTTC	CASSDGDRGQETQYF
TRBV11-3	TRBJ2-1	.	.	TGTGCCAGCAGCTTAATACGGTCTGGGAATGAGCAGTTCTTC	CASSLIRSGNEQFF
TRBV7-5	TRBJ2-2	.	.	TGTGCCAGCAGCGTCCGGGACAGGGTCTCCGGGGAGCTGTTTTTT	CASSVRDRVSGELFF
TRBV5-1	TRBJ2-1	.	.	TGCGCCAGCAGCTCCCGACTAGGGGTGGGAAATGAGCAGTTCTTC	CASSSRLGVGNEQFF
TRBV18	TRBJ2-3	.	.	TGTGCCAGCTCACCAACCAGGGCCACAGATACGCAGTATTTT	CASSPTRATDTQYF
TRBV29-1	TRBJ2-7	.	.	TGCAGCGTTTTAGGGAGGATCGACGAGCAGTACTTC	CSVLGRIDEQYF
TRBV11-3	TRBJ1-1	.	.	TGTGCCAGCAGCCGCAGACGCGACCAGCTAGAAGCTTTCTTT	CASSRRRDQLEAFF
TRBV6-8	TRBJ2-4	.	TRBD2	TGTGCCAGCAGACCCCGGGAGGGAGTTCAGTACTTC	CASRPREGVQYF
TRBV11-1	TRBJ1-1	once	TRBD1	TGTGCCAGCAGCGACAGGGGCTTTAACACTGAAGCTTTCTTT	CASSDRGFNTEAFF
TRBV18	TRBJ2-7	.	.	TGTGCCAGCTCACCCAGTAGGGATTACGAGCAGTACTTC	CASSPSRDYEQYF
TRBV30	TRBJ1-1	.	.	TGTGCCTGGAGTGTAGGGGTTGGTGACACTGAAGCTTTCTTT	CAWSVGVGDTEAFF
TRBV6-8	TRBJ1-4	.	.	TGTGCCAGCAAAATAGGGGGGGCTAATGAAAAACTGTTTTTT	CASKIGGANEKLFF
TRBV23-1	TRBJ1-2	.	.	TGCGCCAGCAGTCAATTGTCGGGCCAGGGGTATGGCTACACCTTC	CASSQLSGQGYGYTF
TRBV7-7	TRBJ1-1	.	.	TGTGCCAGCAGCTTGGAGGGAAGGATCACTGAAGCTTTCTTT	CASSLEGRITEAFF
TRBV5-1	TRBJ1-1	.	.	TGCGCCAGCAAGCATCGGGGGCAGGGAGATACTGAAGCTTTCTTT	CASKHRGQGDTEAFF
TRBV6-8	TRBJ1-4	.	.	TGTGCCAGCAGTAGGCAGGGTGGGCGCGATGAAAAACTGTTTTTT	CASSRQGGRDEKLFF
TRBV30	TRBJ2-3	.	TRBD1	TGTGCCTGGAGACAGGGGGTCGCAGATACGCAGTATTTT	CAWRQGVADTQYF
TRBV11-3	TRBJ1-2	.	TRBD1	TGTGCCAGCAGCGATGGGACAGGGGGCGGTTGGGGCTACACCTTC	CASSDGTGGGWGYTF
TRBV5-1	TRBJ1-6	.	TRBD1	TGCGCCAGCAGCCTAGGGACAGTTAATTCACCCCTCCACTTT	CASSLGTVNSPLHF
TRBV11-3	TRBJ1-1	.	.	TGTGCCAGCAGCTTGGGGGTCCGGGACACTGAAGCTTTCTTT	CASSLGVRDTEAFF
TRBV11-3	TRBJ2-1	.	TRBD2	TGTGCCAGCAGCTTGAGGGTGGGAGCGGGGAATGAGCAGTTCTTC	CASSLRVGAGNEQFF
TRBV5-1	TRBJ2-1	.	.	TGCGCCAGCAGCTTTAGTGGGAGCTCCTACAATGAGCAGTTCTTC	CASSFSGSSYNEQFF
TRBV29-1	TRBJ2-7	few	.	TGCAGCGTGGAGCGGGACAACGGATACGAGCAGTACTTC	CSVERDNGYEQYF
TRBV18	TRBJ1-2	.	.	TGTGCCAGCTCACTTCAGCCGGGGCCCCAGGGGAGTGGCTACACCTTC	CASSLQPGPQGSGYTF
TRBV28	TRBJ2-7	.	.	TGTGCCAGCACAAGGGCGGGGGCCCTTTCCTACGAGCAGTACTTC	CASTRAGALSYEQYF